This T cell receptor (beta chain) was sequenced in a study of T-cell reconstitution after alpha-beta-depleted transplantation in children. Germline V gene data show CDR1 as SGHDN and CDR2 as FVKESK. This CDR3 has 13 residues. Trimming took off 4 bases at V and 9 bases at J, with 13 bases between the two ends. The TCRbeta library was prepared with unique molecular identifiers. TCRdb re-called the PCR reads through MiXCR, storing one row per CDR3 protein. This sample yields around 410,000 distinct CDR3 sequences, of which approximately 11% are seen a single time; approximately 5% belongs to the top ten.

The chain joins TRBV14 to TRBJ2-1, with a possible D match to TRBD2 (6 bases). The receptor was derived from a human donor who donated a stem cell graft to a child with acute myeloid leukemia. Sample: PBMCs from the stem cell graft donor, taken from the stem cell graft. The DNA for the CDR3 is TGTGCCAGCAGCCTAACCTTCGGGAGTGAGCAGTTCTTC. Its protein product is CASSLTFGSEQFF.